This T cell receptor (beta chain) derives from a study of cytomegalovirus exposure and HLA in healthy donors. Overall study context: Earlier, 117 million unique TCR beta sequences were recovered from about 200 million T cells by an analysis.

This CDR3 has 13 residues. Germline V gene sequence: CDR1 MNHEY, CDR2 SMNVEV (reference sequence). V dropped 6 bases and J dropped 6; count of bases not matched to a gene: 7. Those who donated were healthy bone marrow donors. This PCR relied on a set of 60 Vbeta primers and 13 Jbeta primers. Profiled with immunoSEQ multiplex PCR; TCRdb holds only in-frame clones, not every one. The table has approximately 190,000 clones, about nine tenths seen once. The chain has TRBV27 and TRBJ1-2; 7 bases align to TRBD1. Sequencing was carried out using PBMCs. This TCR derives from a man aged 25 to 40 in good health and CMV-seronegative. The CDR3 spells CASSPTGLDGYTF. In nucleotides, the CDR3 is TGTGCCAGCAGCCCGACAGGGCTGGATGGCTACACCTTC.